This T cell receptor (beta chain) was recorded in a study of blood T cell repertoires in COVID-19. With 2 bases removed from V and 5 bases from J, the gap between germline ends came to 13 bases. The CDR3 sequence is 15 residues long. CDR1 is LNHDA, CDR2 SQIVND, per germline (reference sequence). Profiled with immunoSEQ multiplex PCR; TCRdb holds only in-frame clones, not every one. This table has fewer than 350,000 clones, roughly 89% appearing once. V and J are TRBV19 and TRBJ2-1, with a weak D call TRBD2 (6 bases). The sequenced material came from peripheral blood. This clonotype was sampled from a woman aged 55-75 years with COVID-19, enrolled during active disease. The CDR3 spells CASSILEGRHNEQFF. Here the CDR3 DNA reads TGTGCCAGTAGTATACTGGAGGGAAGACACAATGAGCAGTTCTTC.